This TCR beta chain appears in the sequencing data of a study of patients and donors after allogeneic stem cell transplantation. The CDR3 loop spans 14 amino acids. V lost 7 bases and J lost 7, with 17 bases in between. Germline CDR1 SGHAT, CDR2 FQDESV (reference sequence). TCRdb processed the RT-PCR reads anew with MiXCR; each CDR3 protein has one entry. Counted here are hundreds of thousands of distinct CDR3 sequences, 13% to 15% occurring once; the ten biggest clones make up roughly 11%. The genes are TRBV11-1 and TRBJ2-1; a possible D gene is TRBD1 (7 bases). The receptor was derived from a human donor who was either an allogeneic HSCT recipient or a stem cell or donor lymphocyte infusion donor (not recorded which). It is not recorded whose cells these are; they may come from a transplant donor. Sequencing used blood, either unsorted or a sorted T cell fraction (not recorded which). The DNA for the CDR3 is TGTGCCAGCACTACCGGGCAGGGGGGAAATGAGCAGTTCTTC. Protein sequence: CASTTGQGGNEQFF. The variable domain in full, completed from reference TRBV11-1 and TRBJ2-1, reads EAEVAQSPRYKITEKSQAVAFWCDPISGHATLYWYRQILGQGPELLVQFQDESVVDDSQLPKDRFSAERLKGVDSTLKIQPAELGDSAMYLCASTTGQGGNEQFFGPGTRLTVL.